A single sample is the source of the 27 T cell receptor beta chains below, sequenced in a study of T-cell reconstitution after alpha-beta-depleted transplantation in children. The TCRbeta library incorporated unique molecular identifiers. TCRdb fed the PCR reads into MiXCR, producing one record per CDR3 protein. The data contain about 980,000 distinct CDR3 sequences, about 29% of them singletons. The sequencing used PBMCs, mostly from graft donor cells, collected 360 days after TCRalphabeta/CD19-depleted stem cell transplant. These receptor sequences come from a boy in the first two years of life who had a stem cell transplant for SCID, so the T cells may come from the graft donor.

This clonotype was detected a few times. CDR3 coding DNA: TGTGCCAGCAGCCCCTCCTGGACGCCAGAGACGGAAAAACTGTTTTTT. Its protein is CASSPSWTPETEKLFF. V is TRBV6-1 and J is TRBJ1-4; D call uncertain. Deletions cut 6 bases from V and 8 bases from J, with 22 bases between. The CDR3 extends over 16 amino acids. Germline CDR1 reads MNHNS; CDR2 reads SASEGT.

This chain uses TRBV5-1 with TRBJ1-1, with 8 bases aligning to TRBD1. CDR1 is SGHRS, CDR2 YFSETQ, per germline. Trimming at V came to 0 bases and at J to 0 bases, leaving 10 bases not matched to a gene. This CDR3 is 18 amino acids long. The CDR3 is CASSLGAPGTGMNTEAFF. The CDR3 nucleotides read TGCGCCAGCAGCTTGGGGGCCCCAGGGACAGGCATGAACACTGAAGCTTTCTTT.

The rearrangement uses TRBV9 and TRBJ2-7, with 12 bases that match TRBD2. Per germline, CDR1 SGDLS and CDR2 YYNGEE. CDR3 length: 17 residues. V lost 0 bases to trimming and J lost 2 bases; unmatched junction nucleotides: 6. In DNA form, the CDR3 reads TGTGCCAGCAGCGTAGGGTTGGGACTAGCGGGTACCTACGAGCAGTACTTC. It codes for CASSVGLGLAGTYEQYF.

This clonotype appeared many times. The chain couples TRBV10-3 to TRBJ2-3; 7 bases agree with TRBD1. The germline V gene encodes CDR1 ENHRY and CDR2 SYGVKD. This CDR3 contains 15 residues. V gave up 2 bases and J gave up 0 bases; unmatched junction bases: 2. DNA of the CDR3: TGTGCCATCAGTGAGGGACAGGTTAGCACAGATACGCAGTATTTT. Its protein is CAISEGQVSTDTQYF.

This clonotype has more than one count but fewer than ten. V and J are TRBV24-1 and TRBJ2-2, with D uncertain. This CDR3 is 14 amino acids long. The V end lost 4 bases, the J end lost 6 bases, and 11 bases lay between the germline ends. Germline loops: CDR1 KGHDR, CDR2 SFDVKD. The CDR3 region has the DNA TGTGCCACCAGTGACCCGAACAGCCCCGGGGAGCTGTTTTTT. Translated, it gives CATSDPNSPGELFF.

This clonotype was seen more than once but under ten times. V usage is TRBV5-5 and J usage is TRBJ2-1; D is uncertain. Germline-derived CDR1 and CDR2 are SGHKS and YYEKEE (reference sequence). The length of the CDR3 is 12 residues. Trimming left V 0 bases short and J 9 bases short, with 7 bases between. The CDR3 DNA is TGTGCCAGCAGCTTGGATGGGTCTGAGCAGTTCTTC. Translating it yields CASSLDGSEQFF.

The V and J genes are TRBV4-1 and TRBJ2-4; 7 nucleotides agree with TRBD1. J was trimmed by 9 bases and V by 3 bases; bases with no gene match: 8. This CDR3 is 14 amino acids long. CDR1 is MGHRA, CDR2 YSYEKL, per germline. In DNA, the CDR3 is TGCGCCAGCAGCCACACCGGGACAGCAAGCATTCAGTACTTC. Encoded protein: CASSHTGTASIQYF.

The CDR3 sequence is CASSYAGLQETQYF. CDR3 coding DNA: TGTGCCAGCTCATACGCGGGTCTACAAGAGACCCAGTACTTC. The chain recombines TRBV18 with TRBJ2-5; tentatively, D is TRBD2 (5 bases). The V end lost 5 bases, the J end lost 2 bases, and 12 bases lay between the germline ends. The CDR3 spans 14 residues. CDR1 KGHSH and CDR2 LQKENI come from the germline V gene.

This clonotype was observed a few times. The rearrangement links TRBV6-2 or TRBV6-3 to TRBJ2-7; a possible D gene is TRBD2 (5 bases). This CDR3 contains 14 residues. CDR1 and CDR2 (germline): MNHEY, SVGEGT. The V gene lost 7 bases and the J gene lost 5 bases, with 18 bases spanning the gap. The CDR3 region has the DNA TGTGCCAGCATTAAGACGGGGAGAGGGAACGAGCAGTACTTC. This translates into CASIKTGRGNEQYF.

This chain links TRBV20-1 with TRBJ2-3, with TRBD2 matching over 7 bases. The length of the CDR3 is 15 residues. The junction had 9 bases not matched to a gene; V was cut back by 3 bases and J by 3 bases. Germline V gene sequence: CDR1 DFQATT, CDR2 SNEGSKA (reference sequence). The chain's CDR3 is CSASLSGWGTDTQYF. CDR3 DNA sequence: TGCAGTGCTAGTCTTAGCGGGTGGGGGACAGATACGCAGTATTTT.

This clonotype was seen only a few times. The chain carries TRBV12-3 or TRBV12-4 and TRBJ2-1; 8 bases align to TRBD2. The CDR3 has 18 amino acids. After removal of 2 bases from V and 0 bases from J, the junction contained 9 bases not matched to a gene. The CDR3 sequence: CASSLTTSVVSSYNEQFF. The CDR3 DNA reads as TGTGCCAGCAGTTTAACGACTAGCGTGGTGAGCTCCTACAATGAGCAGTTCTTC.

This clonotype occurred a few times. The chain has TRBV7-2 and TRBJ1-2; 7 bases fit TRBD1. This CDR3 comprises 15 residues. Germline V lookup: CDR1 SGHTA, CDR2 FQGNSA. V shed 4 bases, J shed 1 base, and the junction held 6 bases outside the gene matches. CDR3: CASSYGGQINYGYTF. The CDR3 region has the DNA TGTGCCAGCAGCTACGGGGGACAGATTAACTATGGCTACACCTTC.

The V call is TRBV7-9, the J call TRBJ2-7; 7 nucleotides match TRBD1. CDR3 length: 14 residues. The germline CDR1 and CDR2 sequences are SEHNR and FQNEAQ (reference sequence). Germline trimming cut 4 bases from V and 9 bases from J; bases unmatched to any gene: 12. Here the CDR3 DNA reads TGTGCCAGCAGCTCCTGGGACAGAATCCGGCGGCAGTACTTC. This sequence encodes CASSSWDRIRRQYF.

This clonotype was observed a few times. The chain is built from TRBV20-1 and TRBJ2-7; unclear D gene. Germline CDR1 and CDR2: DFQATT and SNEGSKA (reference sequence). The CDR3 is 13 amino acids. V gave up 2 bases and J gave up 1 base, with 9 bases separating them. In DNA, the CDR3 is TGCAGTGCTAGATACACTGCTTCCTACGAGCAGTACTTC. Translated: CSARYTASYEQYF.

V usage is TRBV7-8 and J usage is TRBJ2-5; no clear D. The length of the CDR3 is 13 residues. CDR1 and CDR2 from the germline V gene are SGHVS and FQNEAQ. V shed 7 bases and J shed 2 bases, with 11 bases lying between them. The CDR3: CASNPSRQETQYF. As DNA, the CDR3 is TGTGCCAGCAACCCGAGCCGTCAAGAGACCCAGTACTTC.

This clonotype was picked up a small number of times. The V gene is TRBV20-1, the J gene TRBJ2-1; either TRBD1 or TRBD2 may supply D (6 bases each). V shed 6 bases and J shed 4 bases, with 16 bases lying between them. Per germline, CDR1 DFQATT and CDR2 SNEGSKA (reference sequence). The length of the CDR3 is 14 residues. The CDR3 loop reads CSASRGVRYNEQFF. CDR3 in DNA: TGCAGTGCCAGTAGGGGGGTCAGGTACAATGAGCAGTTCTTC.

This clonotype has just one count. J is TRBJ2-7 and V is TRBV5-5; 10 bases map to TRBD2. The germline CDR1 and CDR2 sequences are SGHKS and YYEKEE (reference sequence). The CDR3 is made up of 15 amino acids. The V segment lost 4 bases and the J segment 2 bases; nucleotides outside the gene matches: 6. CDR3 sequence reads: CASSIIAGGPYEQYF. CDR3 nucleotides: TGTGCCAGCAGCATAATAGCGGGGGGTCCCTACGAGCAGTACTTC.

V gene TRBV20-1 combines with J gene TRBJ2-5, with 10 bases identical to TRBD2. The CDR3 is 15 amino acids. Germline CDR1 is DFQATT and CDR2 is SNEGSKA (reference sequence). The V gene end was trimmed by 5 bases and the J gene end by 1 base; junction bases not matched to a gene: 7. The chain's CDR3 is CSAPSSGGTQETQYF. The CDR3 DNA reads as TGCAGTGCTCCGTCTAGCGGGGGCACCCAAGAGACCCAGTACTTC.

J is TRBJ1-1 and V is TRBV5-1, with unresolved D. Trimming took off 0 bases at V and 4 bases at J, with 13 bases between the two ends. From germline, CDR1 is SGHRS and CDR2 YFSETQ. This CDR3 is 15 amino acids long. DNA for the CDR3: TGCGCCAGCAGCTTGGCCCCGGGGTCGAGCACTGAAGCTTTCTTT. Translating it yields CASSLAPGSSTEAFF.

The V and J genes are TRBV25-1 and TRBJ2-1, with 13 bases aligning to TRBD2. The V segment lost 6 bases and the J segment 8 bases; nucleotides outside the gene matches: 13. Germline assignment: CDR1 MGHDK and CDR2 SYGVNS. The length of the CDR3 is 17 residues. The CDR3: CASSSTPTSGGAHEQFF. The DNA of the CDR3 is TGTGCCAGCAGCTCCACCCCTACTAGCGGGGGGGCACATGAGCAGTTCTTC.

This clonotype is a singleton in its sample. The V and J genes are TRBV4-1 and TRBJ1-5; 7 bases line up with TRBD1. With 3 bases clipped from V and 5 bases from J, the junction kept 4 bases outside the gene matches. This CDR3 is built from 14 residues. CDR1 and CDR2 from the germline V gene are MGHRA and YSYEKL. The CDR3: CASSHWQGDQPQHF. The CDR3 DNA is TGCGCCAGCAGCCACTGGCAGGGGGATCAGCCCCAGCATTTT.

This clonotype was observed a few times. This chain connects TRBV7-6 to TRBJ2-1; 13 nucleotides line up with TRBD2. V was pared by 4 bases and J by 1 base, with 4 bases of the junction left unmatched. The CDR3 is 17 amino acids. The germline V gene has CDR1 SGHVS and CDR2 FNYEAQ. CDR3 in amino acids: CASSSGLAGASYNEQFF. The CDR3 nucleotides are TGTGCCAGCAGCTCCGGACTAGCGGGGGCTTCCTACAATGAGCAGTTCTTC.

This rearrangement joins TRBV6-1 to TRBJ2-5; no firm D call. Trimming left V 2 bases short and J 2 bases short, with 9 bases between. Per germline, CDR1 MNHNS and CDR2 SASEGT. CDR3 length: 14 amino acids. In DNA, the CDR3 is TGTGCCAGCAGTGAACTATCCCTACAAGAGACCCAGTACTTC. Amino acid sequence: CASSELSLQETQYF.

This chain joins TRBV5-1 and TRBJ2-2; possibly TRBD2 for D (5 bases). Germline values: CDR1 SGHRS, CDR2 YFSETQ. This CDR3 is built from 17 residues. Trimming removed 2 bases from V and 6 bases from J, with 20 bases in between. Written as DNA, the CDR3 is TGCGCCAGCAGCTTCCGGGGTTCGTTGGGTAACTCCGGGGAGCTGTTTTTT. This encodes CASSFRGSLGNSGELFF.

The genes are TRBV21-1 and TRBJ2-1; the table gives TRBD2 as D, unverified against the DNA. TRBV21-1 is listed as a pseudogene. The CDR3 sequence is 16 residues long. DNA for the CDR3: TGTGCCAGCAGCAACCCGGGACTAGCGGGGAGCAATGAGCAGTTCTTC. Protein sequence: CASSNPGLAGSNEQFF.

V usage is TRBV7-4 and J usage is TRBJ2-5; 12 bases line up with TRBD2. Germline V gene data show CDR1 as SGHVT and CDR2 as SQSDAQ. V was pared by 7 bases and J by 4 bases, with 4 bases of the junction left unmatched. CDR3 length: 14 amino acids. The CDR3 loop reads CASILGLAGETQYF. In DNA form, the CDR3 reads TGTGCCAGCATTCTGGGACTAGCGGGAGAGACCCAGTACTTC.

This clonotype has ten or more counts. The V and J genes are TRBV7-8 and TRBJ2-3; a weak D match, TRBD1 (5 bases). The V end was cut by 1 base, the J end by 6 bases, with 11 bases between. CDR1 is SGHVS and CDR2 is FQNEAQ in the germline V gene. This CDR3 region has 14 residues. The CDR3 region has the DNA TGTGCCAGCAGCTTAGACAGGTTTACGGATACGCAGTATTTT. It is translated as CASSLDRFTDTQYF.